This section outlines one T cell receptor (beta chain) sequence together with its context. The antigen is unknown. The CDR3 is 16 amino acids. Germline V CDR1 and CDR2: SGHVS, FQNEAQ. V shed 0 bases and J shed 4 bases, with 15 bases lying between them. The protocol was immunoSEQ multiplex PCR, while the TCRdb copy is restricted to in-frame clones and leaves out a portion. The sample includes some 2,100,000 clones, almost 96% of them seen just once. The data are from a study of shared clonotypes between healthy human individuals. Study-level results: Depth was large, yet rarefaction showed that sorted-subset sequencing was incomplete.

The chain joins TRBV7-8 to TRBJ1-2; TRBD1 is a possible D gene (5 bases). This receptor was obtained from a man younger than 30 in good health. The sequenced sample was naive CD4+ T cells sorted from blood. Documented subset: CD45RA+ positively selected. CDR3 residues: CASSLALGAGSYGYTF. The CDR3 DNA sequence: TGTGCCAGCAGCTTAGCTTTAGGGGCGGGTTCCTATGGCTACACCTTC.